This TCR beta chain appears in the sequencing data of a study of T cell responses to AZD1222 COVID-19 vaccine. Study findings and constraints: The reported proportion of spike-specific TCRs targeting unmutated variant regions was nearly half. Spike-specific TCR breadth and depth were elevated following two AZD1222 doses. Dominant at 160-218 and 743-854, vaccine-associated CD4 TCRs also spanned spike.

The data were produced by immunoSEQ multiplex PCR, yet TCRdb's version contains in-frame clones alone and is incomplete. Of approximately 93,000 clones in the sample, about 89% were seen once. Germline values: CDR1 SGHDN, CDR2 FVKESK. The V end lost 2 bases, the J end lost 1 base, and 8 bases lay between the germline ends. The length of the CDR3 is 14 residues. With respect to this clone: What it binds is not known.

Sample: peripheral blood, taken 28 days after the second AZD1222 dose. The chain recombines TRBV14 with TRBJ1-1, with a weak D call TRBD1 (6 bases). The receptor was derived from an adult who received the AZD1222 COVID-19 vaccine. The CDR3 sequence is CASSQLTGNTEAFF. In nucleotides, the CDR3 is TGTGCCAGCAGCCAACTGACAGGGAACACTGAAGCTTTCTTT.